A selection of T cell receptor beta chains follows, all from one sample in a study of PD-1 blockade in classical Hodgkin lymphoma. The repertoire was sequenced with immunoSEQ multiplex PCR; TCRdb's copy has only in-frame clones and lacks some. The sample carries 45,000 to 50,000 clones, roughly 75% recorded once. The sequencing used peripheral blood mononuclear cells (PBMCs), collected before the second cycle of nivolumab. All receptors derive from a human donor with classical Hodgkin lymphoma. Both conserved end residues are part of each CDR3. The D gene is left open where the match is weak. The size field is filled for only some rows; it gives once, few, many or a size class.

v_call: TRBV18
j_call: TRBJ1-2
clone_size: NA
d_call: NA
cdr3_length: 15
cdr3_nt: TGTGCCAGCTCACCAACCCTGGACATAGCATATGGCTACACCTTC
cdr3_aa: CASSPTLDIAYGYTF

v_call: TRBV6-4
j_call: TRBJ2-1
clone_size: few
d_call: NA
cdr3_length: 15
cdr3_nt: TGTGCCAGCAGTGTAAAAGCGGCAAATCTCAATGAGCAGTTCTTC
cdr3_aa: CASSVKAANLNEQFF

v_call: TRBV15
j_call: TRBJ1-1
clone_size: NA
d_call: NA
cdr3_length: 13
cdr3_nt: TGTGCCACCAGCCCATCTGCGCTAACTGAAGCTTTCTTT
cdr3_aa: CATSPSALTEAFF

v_call: TRBV25-1
j_call: TRBJ2-5
clone_size: once
d_call: NA
cdr3_length: 14
cdr3_nt: TGTGCCAGCAGTGCAAATTTGGGGAAAGAGACCCAGTACTTC
cdr3_aa: CASSANLGKETQYF

v_call: TRBV4-2
j_call: TRBJ1-1
clone_size: NA
d_call: NA
cdr3_length: 14
cdr3_nt: TGTGCCAGCAGCCGGACAGACGTCAACACTGAAGCTTTCTTT
cdr3_aa: CASSRTDVNTEAFF

v_call: TRBV6-6
j_call: TRBJ2-3
clone_size: NA
d_call: NA
cdr3_length: 12
cdr3_nt: TGTGCCAGCAGTCCTCCGGAAAGGACGCAGTATTTT
cdr3_aa: CASSPPERTQYF

v_call: TRBV7-8
j_call: TRBJ2-7
clone_size: NA
d_call: NA
cdr3_length: 15
cdr3_nt: TGTGCCAGCAGCCCATCCCAAGGACGCTCCTACGAGCAGTACTTC
cdr3_aa: CASSPSQGRSYEQYF

v_call: TRBV6-6
j_call: TRBJ2-7
clone_size: NA
d_call: NA
cdr3_length: 13
cdr3_nt: TGTGCCAGCAGTGTCCGGGACACCTACGAGCAGTACTTC
cdr3_aa: CASSVRDTYEQYF

v_call: TRBV27
j_call: TRBJ2-3
clone_size: NA
d_call: TRBD1
cdr3_length: 20
cdr3_nt: TGTGCCAGCAGTTTATTCATGGGGGGACAGGGACCCCCGATCACAGATACGCAGTATTTT
cdr3_aa: CASSLFMGGQGPPITDTQYF

v_call: TRBV6-5
j_call: TRBJ1-2
clone_size: NA
d_call: NA
cdr3_length: 14
cdr3_nt: TGTGCCAGCAGTACCCCCCCCAGGGTTGATGGCTACACCTTC
cdr3_aa: CASSTPPRVDGYTF

v_call: TRBV30
j_call: TRBJ2-1
clone_size: NA
d_call: NA
cdr3_length: 14
cdr3_nt: TGTGCCTGGAGTGTACTCCCCCGAGGCAATGAGCAGTTCTTC
cdr3_aa: CAWSVLPRGNEQFF

v_call: TRBV7-2
j_call: TRBJ2-5
clone_size: NA
d_call: TRBD1
cdr3_length: 14
cdr3_nt: TGTGCCAGCAGCCGACAGGGTAGTAGCGAGACCCAGTACTTC
cdr3_aa: CASSRQGSSETQYF

v_call: TRBV7-2
j_call: TRBJ2-5
clone_size: NA
d_call: TRBD2
cdr3_length: 14
cdr3_nt: TGTGCCAGCGGTCCCACTAGCGGGAGAGTGACCCAGTACTTC
cdr3_aa: CASGPTSGRVTQYF

v_call: TRBV2
j_call: TRBJ1-5
clone_size: NA
d_call: NA
cdr3_length: 11
cdr3_nt: TGTGCCAGCAGCAGCAATCAGCCCCAGCATTTT
cdr3_aa: CASSSNQPQHF

v_call: TRBV5-1
j_call: TRBJ2-5
clone_size: NA
d_call: NA
cdr3_length: 13
cdr3_nt: TGCGCCAGCAGCTCTGGAGGGGGAGAGACCCAGTACTTC
cdr3_aa: CASSSGGGETQYF

v_call: TRBV27
j_call: TRBJ2-7
clone_size: few
d_call: NA
cdr3_length: 13
cdr3_nt: TGTGCCAGCAGTCTTTATGGGGCCTACGAGCAGTACTTC
cdr3_aa: CASSLYGAYEQYF

v_call: TRBV19
j_call: TRBJ1-5
clone_size: NA
d_call: NA
cdr3_length: 15
cdr3_nt: TGTGCCAGTAGTAAGGGCCCGGGGAGCAATCAGCCCCAGCATTTT
cdr3_aa: CASSKGPGSNQPQHF

v_call: TRBV5-1
j_call: TRBJ2-7
clone_size: few
d_call: NA
cdr3_length: 15
cdr3_nt: TGCGCCAGCAGCTTGAACGGACACCCTTCTGAAGAGCAGTACTTC
cdr3_aa: CASSLNGHPSEEQYF

v_call: TRBV18
j_call: TRBJ2-1
clone_size: NA
d_call: NA
cdr3_length: 18
cdr3_nt: TGTGCCAGCTCCCCCCTAACGACATCAGGTCGGTGGCACAATGAGCAGTTCTTC
cdr3_aa: CASSPLTTSGRWHNEQFF

v_call: TRBV6-6
j_call: TRBJ2-7
clone_size: NA
d_call: TRBD2
cdr3_length: 15
cdr3_nt: TGTGCCAGCAGTTACTCGGGGGGGAGCTCCCCCGAGCAGTACTTC
cdr3_aa: CASSYSGGSSPEQYF

v_call: TRBV7-2
j_call: TRBJ2-1
clone_size: NA
d_call: TRBD2
cdr3_length: 16
cdr3_nt: TGTGCCAGCATCTCCGGGACTAGCGGGCCTGACAATGAGCAGTTCTTC
cdr3_aa: CASISGTSGPDNEQFF

v_call: TRBV6-6
j_call: TRBJ2-7
clone_size: NA
d_call: NA
cdr3_length: 13
cdr3_nt: TGTGCCAGCAGCTACCTAGCCCGCTACGAGCAGTACTTC
cdr3_aa: CASSYLARYEQYF

v_call: TRBV5-1
j_call: TRBJ2-7
clone_size: NA
d_call: TRBD2
cdr3_length: 17
cdr3_nt: TGCGCCAGCAGCTTCCGGCTTGCGCGGGAGGAAGCCTACGAGCAGTACTTC
cdr3_aa: CASSFRLAREEAYEQYF

v_call: TRBV11-3
j_call: TRBJ2-2
clone_size: NA
d_call: NA
cdr3_length: 14
cdr3_nt: TGTGCCAGCAGCTTAGTAACAGTTACCGGGGAGCTGTTTTTT
cdr3_aa: CASSLVTVTGELFF

v_call: TRBV29-1
j_call: TRBJ2-1
clone_size: once
d_call: NA
cdr3_length: 12
cdr3_nt: TGCAGCGTTGAAGATTGGGTCGGGTCTAGGTTCTTC
cdr3_aa: CSVEDWVGSRFF

v_call: TRBV7-6
j_call: TRBJ2-1
clone_size: NA
d_call: TRBD2
cdr3_length: 17
cdr3_nt: TGTGCCAGCAGCTTAGAGGCCACTAGCGGCCCGTACAATGAGCAGTTCTTC
cdr3_aa: CASSLEATSGPYNEQFF

v_call: TRBV27
j_call: TRBJ2-3
clone_size: few
d_call: TRBD2
cdr3_length: 17
cdr3_nt: TGTGCCAGCGGACGGACTAGCGGGACGCCAGGAGGAAATACGCAGTATTTT
cdr3_aa: CASGRTSGTPGGNTQYF

v_call: TRBV10-3
j_call: TRBJ1-1
clone_size: NA
d_call: NA
cdr3_length: 15
cdr3_nt: TGTGCCATCATCCGCTTCCTAGGTGAGAGGACTGAAGCTTTCTTT
cdr3_aa: CAIIRFLGERTEAFF

v_call: TRBV11-3
j_call: TRBJ2-7
clone_size: NA
d_call: TRBD1
cdr3_length: 14
cdr3_nt: TGTGCCAGCCGCGGGCGGACAGGGTCCTACGAGCAGTACTTC
cdr3_aa: CASRGRTGSYEQYF

v_call: TRBV27
j_call: TRBJ1-1
clone_size: NA
d_call: NA
cdr3_length: 12
cdr3_nt: TGTGCCAGCAGTCCCCCCGGCCTCAAAGCTTTCTTT
cdr3_aa: CASSPPGLKAFF

v_call: TRBV5-1
j_call: TRBJ2-2
clone_size: NA
d_call: NA
cdr3_length: 15
cdr3_nt: TGCGCCAGCAGCTTGGCATGGAGGGGGTCCGGGGAGCTGTTTTTT
cdr3_aa: CASSLAWRGSGELFF

v_call: TRBV5-4
j_call: TRBJ2-5
clone_size: NA
d_call: NA
cdr3_length: 14
cdr3_nt: TGTGCCAGCAGCTTGGGTCAGGGACGGGAGACCCAGTACTTC
cdr3_aa: CASSLGQGRETQYF

v_call: TRBV27
j_call: TRBJ1-1
clone_size: NA
d_call: TRBD1
cdr3_length: 15
cdr3_nt: TGTGCCAGCAGGATAAACAGGGGCCTGAACACTGAAGCTTTCTTT
cdr3_aa: CASRINRGLNTEAFF

v_call: TRBV7-2
j_call: TRBJ2-3
clone_size: NA
d_call: TRBD2
cdr3_length: 19
cdr3_nt: TGTGCCAGCAGCTTGTATGGGACTAGCGGGTATCCTAGCACAGATACGCAGTATTTT
cdr3_aa: CASSLYGTSGYPSTDTQYF